A single sample is the source of the 13 T cell receptor beta chains below, sequenced in a study of blood T cell repertoires in COVID-19. Produced via immunoSEQ multiplex PCR; TCRdb's table is partial and in-frame only. The sample yields a few hundred thousand clones, 70% to 85% seen once. The sequenced sample was peripheral blood. These receptors all stem from a woman between 35 and 50 years old who had recovered from COVID-19.

J is TRBJ1-2 and V is TRBV12-3 or TRBV12-4; D ambiguous. Trimming removed 3 bases from V and 6 bases from J, with 5 bases in between. The CDR3 has 11 amino acids. CDR3 sequence reads: CASSLGDGYTF. CDR3 sequence (DNA): TGTGCCAGCAGTTTGGGAGATGGCTACACCTTC.

Worth noting for this clone: Other DNA sequences from this sample encode an identical CDR3 as well. The rearrangement links TRBV5-1 to TRBJ1-1, with D unresolved. Between the trimmed V and J ends, which lost 0 bases and 0 bases, there was a span of 9 bases. Germline CDR1 is SGHRS and CDR2 is YFSETQ. The CDR3 length is 15 residues. Written as DNA, the CDR3 is TGCGCCAGCAGCTTGGCGGCGGGAATGAACACTGAAGCTTTCTTT. Translating it yields CASSLAAGMNTEAFF.

The rearrangement joins TRBV6-5 to TRBJ2-7; TRBD2 matches at 7 bases. The germline V gene encodes CDR1 MNHEY and CDR2 SVGAGI. The CDR3 sequence is 15 residues long. Germline trimming cut 0 bases from V and 2 bases from J; bases unmatched to any gene: 4. The CDR3 is CASSYSMGGPYEQYF. CDR3 sequence (DNA): TGTGCCAGCAGTTACTCGATGGGAGGGCCCTACGAGCAGTACTTC.

V and J are TRBV5-1 and TRBJ2-1; 8 bases line up with TRBD2. CDR1 and CDR2 from the germline V gene are SGHRS and YFSETQ. V lost 2 bases and J lost 8; bases outside the gene matches: 6. The CDR3 extends over 14 amino acids. CDR3 in amino acids: CASSFGLAVDEQFF. The CDR3 region has the DNA TGCGCCAGCAGCTTTGGACTAGCAGTCGATGAGCAGTTCTTC. The whole variable domain, filled in from reference TRBV5-1 and TRBJ2-1, reads KAGVTQTPRYLIKTRGQQVTLSCSPISGHRSVSWYQQTPGQGLQFLFEYFSETQRNKGNFPGRFSGRQFSNSRSEMNVSTLELGDSALYLCASSFGLAVDEQFFGPGTRLTVL.

This clone turned up a few times. The rearrangement links TRBV4-2 to TRBJ1-6, with TRBD1 identical over 7 bases. J was trimmed by 10 bases and V by 2 bases; bases with no gene match: 8. From germline, CDR1 is LGHNA and CDR2 YNFKEQ. The CDR3 length is 15 residues. CDR3 in amino acids: CASSQTGTDKSPLHF. The CDR3 DNA reads as TGTGCCAGCAGCCAAACCGGGACAGACAAATCACCCCTCCACTTT.

V usage is TRBV28 and J usage is TRBJ1-5, with D hard to call. The CDR3 sequence is 15 residues long. The V gene lost 2 bases and the J gene lost 7 bases, with 15 bases spanning the gap. The germline V gene encodes CDR1 MDHEN and CDR2 SYDVKM. The CDR3 region is CASSLRSGSRQPQHF. CDR3 coding DNA: TGTGCCAGCAGTTTAAGGTCGGGTTCTCGGCAGCCCCAGCATTTT.

The chain recombines TRBV19 with TRBJ1-2; 11 bases line up with TRBD1. Germline CDR1 LNHDA, CDR2 SQIVND (reference sequence). The CDR3 totals 16 residues. Trimming at V came to 5 bases and at J to 5 bases, leaving 10 bases not matched to a gene. CDR3 in amino acids: CASSRERDRGSYGYTF. The CDR3 coding sequence is TGTGCCAGTAGTCGGGAGCGGGACAGGGGGAGTTATGGCTACACCTTC.

The genes are TRBV5-1 and TRBJ2-3; 9 bases are a match to TRBD1. V shed 4 bases and J 0 bases; nucleotides not matched to a gene: 6. The germline gives CDR1 SGHRS, CDR2 YFSETQ. This CDR3 has 16 residues. The CDR3 DNA is TGCGCCAGCAGCAGCCGACAGGGGGGTAGCACAGATACGCAGTATTTT. Its translation: CASSSRQGGSTDTQYF.

The rearrangement links TRBV6-5 to TRBJ2-5; a possible D gene is TRBD1 (6 bases). The ends were cut back, 2 bases at V and 1 base at J, with 11 bases in the middle. The length of the CDR3 is 15 residues. CDR1 is MNHEY and CDR2 is SVGAGI in the germline V gene. CDR3 protein: CASSYGGNLQETQYF. The DNA for the CDR3 is TGTGCCAGCAGTTACGGGGGCAACCTCCAAGAGACCCAGTACTTC.

CDR3 region: CATTWGVDTEAFF. CDR3 coding DNA: TGTGCCACCACGTGGGGGGTCGACACTGAAGCTTTCTTT. The chain employs TRBV12-3 or TRBV12-4 and TRBJ1-1, with D maybe TRBD1 (5 bases). Trimming cost V 10 bases and J 3 bases, with 15 bases left between them. This CDR3 is built from 13 residues.

The chain recombines TRBV14 with TRBJ2-2; 7 nucleotides align to TRBD1. The V gene end was trimmed by 1 base and the J gene end by 3 bases; junction bases not matched to a gene: 2. CDR3 size: 15 residues. Per the germline V gene, CDR1 is SGHDN and CDR2 is FVKESK. The CDR3 DNA reads as TGTGCCAGCAGCCAAGGACAGGGTTACACCGGGGAGCTGTTTTTT. It translates to CASSQGQGYTGELFF.

The chain joins TRBV19 to TRBJ1-3; the match to TRBD1 covers 7 bases. The CDR3 has 15 residues. V was clipped by 9 bases and J by 0 bases; unmatched bases: 8. The germline V gene has CDR1 LNHDA and CDR2 SQIVND (reference sequence). CDR3 protein: CASKHTGDSGNTIYF. The CDR3 region has the DNA TGTGCCAGCAAACATACAGGGGACTCTGGAAACACCATATATTTT. Drawing the rest from reference TRBV19 and TRBJ1-3, the complete variable domain is DGGITQSPKYLFRKEGQNVTLSCEQNLNHDAMYWYRQDPGQGLRLIYYSQIVNDFQKGDIAEGYSVSREKKESFPLTVTSAQKNPTAFYLCASKHTGDSGNTIYFGEGSWLTVV.

CDR3 amino acids: CASDRQGAHTEAFF. The CDR3 coding sequence is TGTGCCAGCGATAGACAGGGGGCGCACACTGAAGCTTTCTTT. This chain connects TRBV6-5 to TRBJ1-1; 10 positions agree with TRBD1. CDR3 length: 14 amino acids. Losses at the gene ends were 8 bases for V and 3 bases for J; bases not matched to a gene: 6. Germline V lookup: CDR1 MNHEY, CDR2 SVGAGI.